The TCR beta chain described here comes from a study of blood T cells in healthy people across ages. Study-wide results and limits: In long-lived donors, naive CD4+ cell counts and diversity exceeded those of aged donors.

Then a second PCR, running roughly 7 to 11 cycles, was carried out with a sample-barcoded 5' primer and a J-beta primer mix. Each CDR3 protein is one row after TCRdb ran MiXCR on the 5' RACE reads. The repertoire includes 850,000 to 1,100,000 distinct CDR3 sequences, around two fifths of them detected once, and around 14% sits in the top ten. CDR1 is DFQATT and CDR2 is SNEGSKA in the germline V gene (reference sequence). V lost 8 bases and J lost 7, with 24 bases in between. CDR3 length: 14 residues. Notes on this clonotype: The antigen remains undetermined.

The sequenced sample consisted of blood. V and J are TRBV20-1 and TRBJ2-7; D unresolved. This sequence was found in a young man in good health. The CDR3 nucleotides read TGCAGTACTATAATTCCCGGTGGTGTAAGGGAGCAGTACTTC. Protein product: CSTIIPGGVREQYF.